These 14 T cell receptor beta chains originate from one sample sequenced in a study of post-analysis software for immune sequencing data. Study results and limitations: Five or six TRBV segments were more frequent in patients than controls; TRBV5-6, TRBV5-1 and TRBV20-1 belonged to this group.

Each TCR beta cDNA library carried unique molecular identifiers. TCRdb called the PCR reads again in MiXCR, with one record for every CDR3 protein. The repertoire holds around 400,000 distinct CDR3 sequences, with roughly 38% as singletons. Their target antigens are unknown. Sequencing input: blood. The receptors derive from a girl aged 2-15 years with multiple sclerosis.

The V gene is TRBV6-5, the J gene TRBJ2-7; possibly TRBD1 for D (6 bases). This CDR3 comprises 14 residues. Trimming took off 2 bases at V and 2 bases at J, with 10 bases between the two ends. The germline V gene encodes CDR1 MNHEY and CDR2 SVGAGI. DNA of the CDR3: TGTGCCAGCAGTTACACGACAGGCCCCTACGAGCAGTACTTC. It encodes CASSYTTGPYEQYF.

The chain joins TRBV7-9 to TRBJ2-3, with 11 bases that match TRBD2. CDR1 and CDR2 from the germline V gene are SEHNR and FQNEAQ (reference sequence). Trimming cost V 5 bases and J 2 bases; bases outside gene matches: 6. The CDR3 runs to 16 residues. This CDR3 reads CASSTLGLADTDTQYF. The CDR3 DNA follows: TGTGCCAGCAGCACGCTGGGACTAGCGGACACAGATACGCAGTATTTT.

This sequence joins TRBV5-1 and TRBJ2-3, with 9 positions matching TRBD2. V shed 4 bases and J 0 bases; nucleotides not matched to a gene: 9. The germline V gene has CDR1 SGHRS and CDR2 YFSETQ. The CDR3 is made up of 17 amino acids. Here the CDR3 reads CASSRGSTSGSTDTQYF. For the CDR3, the DNA is TGCGCCAGCAGCCGGGGCTCCACTAGCGGGAGCACAGATACGCAGTATTTT.

The chain carries TRBV9 and TRBJ1-4; a possible D gene is TRBD1 (5 bases). Germline V gene data show CDR1 as SGDLS and CDR2 as YYNGEE. The CDR3 contains 15 residues. V lost 3 bases and J lost 5, with 14 bases in between. CDR3 region: CASSAAGRSNEKLFF. CDR3 DNA sequence: TGTGCCAGCAGCGCGGCGGGACGCAGCAATGAAAAACTGTTTTTT. Drawing the rest from reference TRBV9 and TRBJ1-4, the complete variable domain is DSGVTQTPKHLITATGQRVTLRCSPRSGDLSVYWYQQSLDQGLQFLIQYYNGEERAKGNILERFSAQQFPDLHSELNLSSLELGDSALYFCASSAAGRSNEKLFFGSGTQLSVL.

This clonotype is a singleton in its sample. The CDR3 coding sequence is TGTGCCAGCAGCCTCGCTCCCCCGGACCCCGGTCCCTATGGCTACACCTTC. It yields the protein CASSLAPPDPGPYGYTF. V and J are TRBV5-5 and TRBJ1-2; unclear D gene. Per the germline V gene, CDR1 is SGHKS and CDR2 is YYEKEE (reference sequence). V dropped 4 bases and J dropped 4 bases, with 23 bases sitting between them. This CDR3 is built from 17 residues.

In its sample, this clonotype was seen once. CDR3 in amino acids: CSATNYLGTNYQETQYF. CDR3 DNA: TGCAGTGCTACCAATTACCTCGGGACAAACTACCAAGAGACCCAGTACTTC. V gene TRBV20-1 combines with J gene TRBJ2-5; possible D gene TRBD1, 6 bases. V dropped 4 bases and J dropped 0 bases, with 21 bases sitting between them. The CDR3 runs 17 residues. The germline V gene has CDR1 DFQATT and CDR2 SNEGSKA (reference sequence).

The V gene is TRBV5-5, the J gene TRBJ1-2, with D tentatively TRBD1 (5 bases). CDR1 and CDR2 from the germline V gene are SGHKS and YYEKEE (reference sequence). The CDR3 extends over 16 amino acids. The V end was cut by 0 bases, the J end by 6 bases, with 18 bases between. DNA for the CDR3: TGTGCCAGCAGCTTGGCCGTGAGGGGATTAGGCGATGGCTACACCTTC. Its translation is CASSLAVRGLGDGYTF.

The chain recombines TRBV20-1 with TRBJ2-1; TRBD1 agrees at 9 bases. The V segment lost 6 bases and the J segment 6 bases; nucleotides outside the gene matches: 9. Germline V gives CDR1 DFQATT, CDR2 SNEGSKA (reference sequence). The CDR3 has 14 residues. The DNA of the CDR3 is TGCAGTGCATCCCACAGGGGGCGCCGCAATGAGCAGTTCTTC. Its protein product is CSASHRGRRNEQFF.

The rearrangement joins TRBV20-1 to TRBJ2-1; D not resolved. CDR1 and CDR2 from the germline V gene are DFQATT and SNEGSKA (reference sequence). The length of the CDR3 is 12 residues. Trimming removed 7 bases from V and 4 bases from J, with 11 bases in between. The CDR3 is CSGGSGYNEQFF. DNA for the CDR3: TGCAGTGGGGGTTCGGGTTACAATGAGCAGTTCTTC.

The chain employs TRBV6-5 and TRBJ2-3; D call uncertain. Trimming took 1 base from V and 0 from J, leaving 8 bases between them. This CDR3 has 15 residues. Looked up from germline, CDR1 is MNHEY and CDR2 is SVGAGI. As DNA, the CDR3 is TGTGCCAGCAGTTACTTAGACCGAAGCACAGATACGCAGTATTTT. This gives the protein CASSYLDRSTDTQYF.

The chain recombines TRBV9 with TRBJ2-4; unclear D gene. Trimming took off 3 bases at V and 6 bases at J, with 13 bases between the two ends. Germline V CDR1 and CDR2: SGDLS, YYNGEE. This CDR3 contains 14 residues. CDR3 sequence (DNA): TGTGCCAGCAGCGGAGTTGAGGTGGGAAACATTCAGTACTTC. Translating it yields CASSGVEVGNIQYF.

This clonotype was counted between two and nine times. CDR3 sequence reads: CASSVAQFAYEQYF. CDR3 DNA: TGTGCCAGCAGCGTGGCACAGTTTGCCTACGAGCAGTACTTC. This rearrangement joins TRBV9 to TRBJ2-7; no definite D call. This CDR3 is 14 amino acids long. Between the trimmed V and J ends, which lost 2 bases and 2 bases, there was a span of 11 bases. The V gene's germline CDR1 is SGDLS and CDR2 YYNGEE.

V gene TRBV5-1 combines with J gene TRBJ2-5; D ambiguous. The J call is in doubt because the DNA end fits TRBJ2-7 better. CDR3 length equals 15 residues. Per the germline V gene, CDR1 is SGHRS and CDR2 is YFSETQ. The CDR3 DNA follows: TGCGCCAGAAGCCCCCGCAACAGCCACTTGGGCGAGCAGTACTTC. This gives the protein CARSPRNSHLGEQYF.

The chain combines TRBV6-5 with TRBJ1-1, with D hard to call. Trimming shortened V by 2 bases and J by 4 bases, and 8 bases separated the two germline ends. Germline V CDR1 and CDR2: MNHEY, SVGAGI. The length of the CDR3 is 13 residues. The CDR3 sequence: CASSYDPGTEAFF. In nucleotides, the CDR3 is TGTGCCAGCAGTTACGACCCGGGCACTGAAGCTTTCTTT.